This T cell receptor (beta chain) was found in a study of blood T cell repertoires in COVID-19. About the research overall: Samples of COVID-19 (acute and convalescent) were obtained from the United States, Italy and Spain.

Donors were grouped by their self-reported clinical history. A COVID-19 case was met by exposed participants within 2 weeks before study entry. This CDR3 spans 16 amino acids. V lost 5 bases and J 0 bases, leaving 14 bases between the germline ends. The germline V gene encodes CDR1 SEHNR and CDR2 FQNEAQ (reference sequence). The method was immunoSEQ multiplex PCR; TCRdb's version includes in-frame clones alone and lacks a portion of them. The sample has roughly 180,000 clones, over 70% seen once. The TCR originated in a man aged 55 to 70 who had been exposed to COVID-19. The sample was PBMCs or T cells enriched from blood (not recorded which). The chain couples TRBV7-9 to TRBJ2-1; weak D call: TRBD2 (6 bases). CDR3 bases: TGTGCCAGCAGCCATGTTAGCGGCTCCTCCTACAATGAGCAGTTCTTC. Translation gives CASSHVSGSSYNEQFF.